Described below is a single TCR beta chain sequence and its context. Compared with germline, one end of the junction differs, possibly owing to a read error. Unsorted bulk tissue (roughly 19-31 mg) underwent RNA and DNA co-extraction. The germline gives CDR1 LNHDA, CDR2 SQIVND (reference sequence). CDR3 size: 15 residues. The data were taken from a study of tumor-infiltrating lymphocytes in primary liver carcinoma. TCR beta cDNA was made from 450 to 500 ng total RNA with a constant-region primer. Three-round nested multiplex PCR performed with slightly modified ARM-PCR produced the TCR beta libraries. The first two PCR rounds used TRBV1-TRBV30 forward primers with a C-beta reverse primer, 10 to 11 cycles each. From the multiplex PCR reads, TCRdb called clonotypes with MiXCR, one entry per CDR3 protein. The sample includes some 100,000 distinct CDR3 sequences, 55% to 80% of them seen just once.

This rearrangement joins TRBV19 to TRBJ1-5; D not certain. The sequenced sample consisted of liver tumor tissue from sampling region 2. As to subset: tumor region T2, inferior pole. This TCR was recovered from a woman aged 60-75 years with primary liver carcinoma and hepatitis B virus infection. The CDR3 sequence is CASSPAGKGNQPQHF. In DNA, the CDR3 is TGTGCCAGTAGCCCAGCGGGGAAAGGCAATCAGCCTCAGCATTTT.